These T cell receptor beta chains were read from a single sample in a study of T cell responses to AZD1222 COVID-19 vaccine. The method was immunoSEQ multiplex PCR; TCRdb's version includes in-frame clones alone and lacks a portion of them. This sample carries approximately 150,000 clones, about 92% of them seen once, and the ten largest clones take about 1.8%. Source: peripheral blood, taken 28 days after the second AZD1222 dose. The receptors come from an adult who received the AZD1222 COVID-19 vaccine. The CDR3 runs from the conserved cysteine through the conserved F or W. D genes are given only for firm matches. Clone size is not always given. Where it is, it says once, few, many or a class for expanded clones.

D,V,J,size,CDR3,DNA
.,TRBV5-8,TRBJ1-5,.,CASSLGGQSNQPQHF,TGTGCCAGCAGCTTGGGCGGACAGAGCAATCAGCCCCAGCATTTT
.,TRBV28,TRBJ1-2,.,CASSRTGPINGHTF,TGTGCCAGCAGCCGGACGGGACCGATCAATGGCCACACCTTC
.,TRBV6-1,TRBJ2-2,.,CASSEGAGTAGELFF,TGTGCCAGCAGTGAAGGGGCAGGGACGGCCGGGGAGCTGTTTTTT
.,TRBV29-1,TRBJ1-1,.,CSVGGIGANTEAFF,TGCAGCGTTGGGGGAATTGGCGCCAACACTGAAGCTTTCTTT
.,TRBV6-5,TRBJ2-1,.,CASSTDSGAQFF,TGTGCCAGCAGTACGGACAGCGGGGCGCAGTTCTTC
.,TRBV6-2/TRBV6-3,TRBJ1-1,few,CASSPTGWTEAFF,TGTGCCAGCAGTCCAACGGGGTGGACTGAAGCTTTCTTT
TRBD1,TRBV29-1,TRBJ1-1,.,CSVEATGGWSTEAFF,TGCAGCGTTGAAGCTACAGGGGGTTGGAGCACTGAAGCTTTCTTT
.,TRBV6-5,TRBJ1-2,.,CASTREGGREAGYTF,TGTGCCAGCACCCGAGAGGGGGGGCGAGAAGCTGGCTACACCTTC
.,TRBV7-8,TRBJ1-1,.,CASSLTYTGTEAFF,TGTGCCAGCAGCTTAACGTACACAGGGACTGAAGCTTTCTTT
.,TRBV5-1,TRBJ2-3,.,CASSLYNTDTQYF,TGCGCCAGCAGCTTATACAACACAGATACGCAGTATTTT
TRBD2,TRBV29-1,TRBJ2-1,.,CSASIWGLVLYNEQFF,TGCAGCGCCTCAATTTGGGGACTAGTCCTTTACAATGAGCAGTTCTTC
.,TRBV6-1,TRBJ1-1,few,CASSEKLNTEAFF,TGTGCCAGCAGTGAGAAGTTGAACACTGAAGCTTTCTTT
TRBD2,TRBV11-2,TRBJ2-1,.,CASSLNIGPAGVIYNEQFF,TGTGCCAGCAGCTTAAATATCGGACCAGCGGGAGTAATCTACAATGAGCAGTTCTTC
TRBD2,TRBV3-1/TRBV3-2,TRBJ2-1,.,CASSHRTSGSVEQFF,TGTGCCAGCAGCCACCGGACTAGCGGGAGTGTTGAGCAGTTCTTC
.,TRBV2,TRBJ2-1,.,CASSDGTSTYNEQFF,TGTGCCAGCAGTGATGGGACTTCAACTTACAATGAGCAGTTCTTC
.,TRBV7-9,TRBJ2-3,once,CASSWSTDTQYF,TGTGCCAGCAGCTGGAGTACAGATACGCAGTATTTT
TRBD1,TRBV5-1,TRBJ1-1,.,CASSRTGTANEAFF,TGCGCCAGCAGCAGGACCGGGACAGCAAATGAAGCTTTCTTT
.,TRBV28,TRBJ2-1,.,CASSVRVLYNEQFF,TGTGCCAGCAGTGTCCGGGTTCTCTACAATGAGCAGTTCTTC
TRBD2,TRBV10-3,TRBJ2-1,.,CAIGTTNEQFF,TGTGCCATTGGGACTACCAATGAGCAGTTCTTC
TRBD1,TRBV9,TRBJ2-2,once,CASSVGQVTGTGELFF,TGTGCCAGCAGCGTAGGGCAGGTGACAGGGACCGGGGAGCTGTTTTTT